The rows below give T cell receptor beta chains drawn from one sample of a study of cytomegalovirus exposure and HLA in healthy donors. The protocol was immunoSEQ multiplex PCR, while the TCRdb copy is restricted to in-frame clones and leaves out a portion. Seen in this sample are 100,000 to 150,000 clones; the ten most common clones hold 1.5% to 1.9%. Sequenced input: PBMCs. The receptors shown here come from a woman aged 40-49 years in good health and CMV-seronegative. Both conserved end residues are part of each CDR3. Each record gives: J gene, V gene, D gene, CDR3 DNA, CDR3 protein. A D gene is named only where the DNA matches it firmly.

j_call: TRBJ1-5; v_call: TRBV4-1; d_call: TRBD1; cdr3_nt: TGCGCCAGCAGCCCTGGAGCAGGGGGGATTGGGAGCAATCAGCCCCAGCATTTT; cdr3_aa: CASSPGAGGIGSNQPQHF
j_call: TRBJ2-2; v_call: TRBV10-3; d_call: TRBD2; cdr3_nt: TGTGCCATCAGTGAGTCGACGGGGGGGCCGGGCACCGGGGAGCTGTTTTTT; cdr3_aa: CAISESTGGPGTGELFF
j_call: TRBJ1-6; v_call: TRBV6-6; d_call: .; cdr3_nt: TGTGCCAGCAGTTACTCTGATCGGTCTAATTCACCCCTCCACTTT; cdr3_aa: CASSYSDRSNSPLHF
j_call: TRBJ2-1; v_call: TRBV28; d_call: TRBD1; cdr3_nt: TGTGCCAGCACCATGGGGGGACAGGGCAGTAGGGGGGAGCAGTTCTTC; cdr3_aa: CASTMGGQGSRGEQFF
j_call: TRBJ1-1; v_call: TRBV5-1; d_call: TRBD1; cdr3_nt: TGCGCCAGCAGCTTTGACAGGGGACAAAACACTGAAGCTTTCTTT; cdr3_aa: CASSFDRGQNTEAFF
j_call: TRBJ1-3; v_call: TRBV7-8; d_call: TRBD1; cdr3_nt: TGTGCCAGCAGCTTCATCGGGACAGCTGGAAACACCATATATTTT; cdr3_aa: CASSFIGTAGNTIYF
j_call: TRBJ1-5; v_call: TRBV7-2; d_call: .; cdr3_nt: TGTGCCAGCAGCTCTTATAGCAATCAGCCCCAGCATTTT; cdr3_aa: CASSSYSNQPQHF
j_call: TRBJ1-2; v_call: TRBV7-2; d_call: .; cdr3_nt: TGTGCCAGCAGCTTTGGGCAGCATGGCTACACCTTC; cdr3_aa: CASSFGQHGYTF
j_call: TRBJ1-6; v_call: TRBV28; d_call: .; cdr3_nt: TGTGCCAGCAGAATGGACAGACATAATTCACCCCTCCACTTT; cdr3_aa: CASRMDRHNSPLHF
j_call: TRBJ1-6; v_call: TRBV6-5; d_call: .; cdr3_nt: TGTGCCAGCGCGGTACGGGGGGTAGGTTCACCCCTCCACTTT; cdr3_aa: CASAVRGVGSPLHF
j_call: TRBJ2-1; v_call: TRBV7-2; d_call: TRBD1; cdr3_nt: TGTGCCAGCAGCACGACAGGGGACAATGAGCAGTTCTTC; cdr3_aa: CASSTTGDNEQFF
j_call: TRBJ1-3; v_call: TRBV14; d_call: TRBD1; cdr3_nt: TGTGCCAGCAATCGCGGGACAGCCTCTGTCTCTGGAAACACCATATATTTT; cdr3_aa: CASNRGTASVSGNTIYF
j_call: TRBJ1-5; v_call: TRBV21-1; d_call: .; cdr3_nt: TGTGCCAGCAGCAAAGGCGGGCGGGACGGATATCAGCCCCAGCATTTT; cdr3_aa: CASSKGGRDGYQPQHF
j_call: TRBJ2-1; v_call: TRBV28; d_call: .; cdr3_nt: TGTGCCAGCAGTCGATACACATCCTACAATGAGCAGTTCTTC; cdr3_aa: CASSRYTSYNEQFF
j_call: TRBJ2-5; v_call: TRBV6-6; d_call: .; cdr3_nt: TGTGCCAGCAGTCTCGACTATTGGGAGACCCAGTACTTC; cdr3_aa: CASSLDYWETQYF
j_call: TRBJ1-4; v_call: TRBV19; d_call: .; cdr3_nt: TGTGCCAGCCGGCCGACGGGAGGTAGTGAAAAACTGTTTTTT; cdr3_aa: CASRPTGGSEKLFF
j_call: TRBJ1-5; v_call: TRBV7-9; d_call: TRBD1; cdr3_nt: TGTGCCAGCAGCCTACGGACAGGGGAAGGCAATCAGCCCCAGCATTTT; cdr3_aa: CASSLRTGEGNQPQHF
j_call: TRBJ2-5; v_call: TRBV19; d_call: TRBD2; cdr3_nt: TGTGCCAGTAAGGCTCCGGGGGGAAGAGAGACCCAGTACTTC; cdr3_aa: CASKAPGGRETQYF
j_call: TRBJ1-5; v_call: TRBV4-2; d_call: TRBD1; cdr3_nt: TGTGCCAGCAGCCGGGACAGGATCGATCAGCCCCAGCATTTT; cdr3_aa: CASSRDRIDQPQHF
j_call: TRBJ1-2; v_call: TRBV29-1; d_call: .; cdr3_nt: TGCAGCGTTGAAGCGCGCGGCTACACCTTC; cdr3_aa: CSVEARGYTF
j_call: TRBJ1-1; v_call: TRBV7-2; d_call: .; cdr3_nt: TGTGCCAGCAGCCCCGCGGCGGGGGTGAACACTGAAGCTTTCTTT; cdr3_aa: CASSPAAGVNTEAFF
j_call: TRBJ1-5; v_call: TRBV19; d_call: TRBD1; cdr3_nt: TGTGCCAGCACCGGGACAGGGGGTGGGCAGCCCCAGCATTTT; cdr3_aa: CASTGTGGGQPQHF
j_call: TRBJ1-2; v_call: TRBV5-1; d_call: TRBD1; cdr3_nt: TGCGCCAGCAGTCCCGGGACAGGGAGCGGTGGCTACACCTTC; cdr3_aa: CASSPGTGSGGYTF
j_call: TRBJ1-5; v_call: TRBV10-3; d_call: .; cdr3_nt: TGTGCCAGCCAAGAGGGGGGGGCTGGGTCCCAGCATTTT; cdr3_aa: CASQEGGAGSQHF
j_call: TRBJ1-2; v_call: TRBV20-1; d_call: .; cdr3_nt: TGCAGTGCTACACAGAGCTATGGCTACACCTTC; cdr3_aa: CSATQSYGYTF
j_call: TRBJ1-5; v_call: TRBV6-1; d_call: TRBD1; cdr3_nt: TGTGCCAGCAGTGTAACCCGGGACAGGGCCCAGCCCCAGCATTTT; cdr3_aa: CASSVTRDRAQPQHF
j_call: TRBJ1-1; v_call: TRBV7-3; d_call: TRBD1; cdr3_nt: TGTGCCAGCAGCTTAGAGGGGGCAGACACTGAAGCTTTCTTT; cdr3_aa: CASSLEGADTEAFF
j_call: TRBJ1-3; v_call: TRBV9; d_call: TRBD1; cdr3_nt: TGTGCCAGCAGCGAGGCACCGGGACAGGGTGCCGGAAACACCATATATTTT; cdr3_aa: CASSEAPGQGAGNTIYF